This T cell receptor (beta chain) was observed in a study of OX40 agonist ivuxolimab in advanced cancers. As for the study in general: Dose-escalation patients had hepatocellular carcinoma, melanoma, renal cell or head and neck cancer.

The length of the CDR3 is 16 residues. From germline, CDR1 is LGHNA and CDR2 YNFKEQ. Germline trimming cut 4 bases from V and 5 bases from J; bases unmatched to any gene: 9. The method was immunoSEQ multiplex PCR; TCRdb's version includes in-frame clones alone and lacks a portion of them. The repertoire has about 21,000 clones, about 70% of them found once; the top ten carry about 30%. This clone was counted a few times. This receptor was taken from an adult with an advanced solid tumor such as melanoma, head and neck, liver or kidney cancer. The material sequenced was CD4+ or CD8+ T cells sorted from blood, taken in a trial of the OX40 agonist ivuxolimab. This chain links TRBV4-2 with TRBJ2-7, with 12 bases matching TRBD2. CDR3: CASSPTTSGGRHEQYF. In DNA, the CDR3 is TGTGCCAGCAGCCCTACGACTAGCGGGGGCCGTCACGAGCAGTACTTC.